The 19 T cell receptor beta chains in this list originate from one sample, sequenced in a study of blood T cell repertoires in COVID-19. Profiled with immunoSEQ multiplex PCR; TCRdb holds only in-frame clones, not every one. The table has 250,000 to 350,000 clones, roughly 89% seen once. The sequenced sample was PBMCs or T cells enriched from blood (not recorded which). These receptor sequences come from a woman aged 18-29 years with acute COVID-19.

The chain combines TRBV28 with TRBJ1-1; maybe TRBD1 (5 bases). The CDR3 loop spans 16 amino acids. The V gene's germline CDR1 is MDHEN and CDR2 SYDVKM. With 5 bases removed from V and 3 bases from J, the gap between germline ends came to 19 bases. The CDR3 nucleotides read TGTGCCAGCAGTCCCGGGGGTTGGAGGCAGCACACTGAAGCTTTCTTT. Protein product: CASSPGGWRQHTEAFF. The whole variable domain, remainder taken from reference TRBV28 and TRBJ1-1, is DVKVTQSSRYLVKRTGEKVFLECVQDMDHENMFWYRQDPGLGLRLIYFSYDVKMKEKGDIPEGYSVSREKKERFSLILESASTNQTSMYLCASSPGGWRQHTEAFFGQGTRLTVV.

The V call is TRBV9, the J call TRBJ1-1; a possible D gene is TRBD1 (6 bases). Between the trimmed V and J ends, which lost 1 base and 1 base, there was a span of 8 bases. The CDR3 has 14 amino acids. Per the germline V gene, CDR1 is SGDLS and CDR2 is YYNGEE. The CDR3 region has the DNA TGTGCCAGCAGCGTAACAGGGACGAACACTGAAGCTTTCTTT. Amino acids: CASSVTGTNTEAFF.

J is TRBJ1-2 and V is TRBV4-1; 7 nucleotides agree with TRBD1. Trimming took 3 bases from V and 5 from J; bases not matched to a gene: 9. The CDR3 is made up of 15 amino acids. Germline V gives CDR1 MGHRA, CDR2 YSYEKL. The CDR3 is CASSQDDRVLYGYTF. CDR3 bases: TGCGCCAGCAGCCAGGATGACAGGGTATTGTATGGCTACACCTTC.

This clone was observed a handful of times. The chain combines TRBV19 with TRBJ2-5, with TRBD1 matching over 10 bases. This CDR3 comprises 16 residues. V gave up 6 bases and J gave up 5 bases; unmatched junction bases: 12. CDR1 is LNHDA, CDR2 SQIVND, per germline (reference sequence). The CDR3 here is CASSQSWDRGVETQYF. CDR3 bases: TGTGCCAGTAGCCAATCTTGGGACAGGGGTGTTGAGACCCAGTACTTC. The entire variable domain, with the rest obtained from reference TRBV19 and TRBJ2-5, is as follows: DGGITQSPKYLFRKEGQNVTLSCEQNLNHDAMYWYRQDPGQGLRLIYYSQIVNDFQKGDIAEGYSVSREKKESFPLTVTSAQKNPTAFYLCASSQSWDRGVETQYFGPGTRLLVL.

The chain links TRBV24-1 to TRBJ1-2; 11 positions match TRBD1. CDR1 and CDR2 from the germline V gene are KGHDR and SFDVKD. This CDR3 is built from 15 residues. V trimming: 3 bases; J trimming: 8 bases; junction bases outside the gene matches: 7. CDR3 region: CATSDPGQGALGYTF. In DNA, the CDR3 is TGTGCCACCAGTGATCCCGGACAGGGGGCACTCGGCTACACCTTC.

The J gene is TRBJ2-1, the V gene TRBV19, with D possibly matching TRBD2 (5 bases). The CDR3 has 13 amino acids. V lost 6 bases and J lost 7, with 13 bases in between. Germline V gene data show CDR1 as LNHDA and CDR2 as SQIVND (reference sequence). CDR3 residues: CASSSPTGNEQFF. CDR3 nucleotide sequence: TGTGCCAGTAGCAGCCCTACGGGAAATGAGCAGTTCTTC. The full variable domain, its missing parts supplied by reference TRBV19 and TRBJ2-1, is DGGITQSPKYLFRKEGQNVTLSCEQNLNHDAMYWYRQDPGQGLRLIYYSQIVNDFQKGDIAEGYSVSREKKESFPLTVTSAQKNPTAFYLCASSSPTGNEQFFGPGTRLTVL.

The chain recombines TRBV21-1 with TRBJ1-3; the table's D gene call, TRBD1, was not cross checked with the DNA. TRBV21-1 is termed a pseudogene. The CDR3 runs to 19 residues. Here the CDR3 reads CASSKAETYDLSSGNTIYF. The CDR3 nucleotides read TGTGCCAGCAGCAAAGCCGAGACATACGACCTTTCCTCTGGAAACACCATATATTTT.

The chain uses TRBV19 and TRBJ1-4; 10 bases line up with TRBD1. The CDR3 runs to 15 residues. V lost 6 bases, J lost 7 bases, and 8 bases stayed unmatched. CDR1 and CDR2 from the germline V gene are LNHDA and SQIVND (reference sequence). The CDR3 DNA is TGTGCCAGTAGGAGCCGGGACAGGGGAGGTGAAAAACTGTTTTTT. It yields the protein CASRSRDRGGEKLFF.

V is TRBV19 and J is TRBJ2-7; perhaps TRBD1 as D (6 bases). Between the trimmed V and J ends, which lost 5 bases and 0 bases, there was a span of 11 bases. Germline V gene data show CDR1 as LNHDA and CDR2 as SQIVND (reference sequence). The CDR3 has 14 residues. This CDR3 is CASSVTGSSYEQYF. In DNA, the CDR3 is TGTGCCAGTAGTGTCACAGGGAGCTCCTACGAGCAGTACTTC.

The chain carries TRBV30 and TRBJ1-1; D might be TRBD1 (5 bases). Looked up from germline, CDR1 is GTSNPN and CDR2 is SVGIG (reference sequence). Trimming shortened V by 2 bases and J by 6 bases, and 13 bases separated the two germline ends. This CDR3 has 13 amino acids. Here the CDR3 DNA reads TGTGCCTGGAGTTTCAGGGCAGGCGCTGAAGCTTTCTTT. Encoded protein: CAWSFRAGAEAFF.

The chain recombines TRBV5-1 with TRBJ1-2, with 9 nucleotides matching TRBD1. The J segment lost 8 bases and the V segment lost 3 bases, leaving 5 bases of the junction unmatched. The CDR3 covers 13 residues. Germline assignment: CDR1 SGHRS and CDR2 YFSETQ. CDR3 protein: CASSSGTGRGYTF. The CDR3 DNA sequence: TGCGCCAGCAGCTCGGGGACAGGGCGAGGCTACACCTTC.

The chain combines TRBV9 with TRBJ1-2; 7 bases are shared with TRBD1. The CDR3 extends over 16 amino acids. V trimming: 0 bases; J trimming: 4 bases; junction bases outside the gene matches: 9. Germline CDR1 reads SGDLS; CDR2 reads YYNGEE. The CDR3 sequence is CASSVVAGGSSYGYTF. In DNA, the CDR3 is TGTGCCAGCAGCGTAGTTGCAGGGGGTAGTAGCTATGGCTACACCTTC.

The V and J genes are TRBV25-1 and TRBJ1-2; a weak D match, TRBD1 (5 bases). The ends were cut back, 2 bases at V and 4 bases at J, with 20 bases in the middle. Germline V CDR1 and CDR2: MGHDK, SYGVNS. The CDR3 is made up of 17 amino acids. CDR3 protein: CASSEPRQGGEGYGYTF. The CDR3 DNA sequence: TGTGCCAGCAGTGAACCTCGGCAGGGAGGGGAAGGCTATGGCTACACCTTC.

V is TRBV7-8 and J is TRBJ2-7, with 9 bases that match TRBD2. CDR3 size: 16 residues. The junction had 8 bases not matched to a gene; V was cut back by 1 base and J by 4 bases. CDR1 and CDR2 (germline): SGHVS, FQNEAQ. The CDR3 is CASSLGVRLADYEQYF. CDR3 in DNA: TGTGCCAGCAGCTTAGGGGTGAGACTAGCGGATTACGAGCAGTACTTC. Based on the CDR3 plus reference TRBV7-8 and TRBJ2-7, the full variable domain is GAGVSQSPRYKVAKRGQDVALRCDPISGHVSLFWYQQALGQGPEFLTYFQNEAQLDKSGLPSDRFFAERPEGSVSTLKIQRTQQEDSAVYLCASSLGVRLADYEQYFGPGTRLTVT.

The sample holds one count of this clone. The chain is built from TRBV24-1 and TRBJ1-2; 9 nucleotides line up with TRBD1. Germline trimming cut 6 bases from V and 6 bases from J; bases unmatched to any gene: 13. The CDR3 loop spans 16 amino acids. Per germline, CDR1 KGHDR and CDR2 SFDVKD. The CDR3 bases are TGTGCCACCAGTCAGCCGGACCGGGACAGGGCCGATGGCTACACCTTC. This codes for CATSQPDRDRADGYTF.

For the CDR3, the DNA is TGTGCCTCCGACGGGGCAACTAATGAAAAACTGTTTTTT. It translates to CASDGATNEKLFF. The J gene is TRBJ1-4, the V gene TRBV30, with unresolved D. The CDR3 is made up of 13 amino acids. Germline CDR1 is GTSNPN and CDR2 is SVGIG (reference sequence). V was trimmed by 7 bases and J by 0 bases, leaving 9 bases between them. The full variable domain, its missing parts supplied by reference TRBV30 and TRBJ1-4, is SQTIHQWPATLVQPVGSPLSLECTVEGTSNPNLYWYRQAAGRGLQLLFYSVGIGQISSEVPQNLSASRPQDRQFILSSKKLLLSDSGFYLCASDGATNEKLFFGSGTQLSVL.

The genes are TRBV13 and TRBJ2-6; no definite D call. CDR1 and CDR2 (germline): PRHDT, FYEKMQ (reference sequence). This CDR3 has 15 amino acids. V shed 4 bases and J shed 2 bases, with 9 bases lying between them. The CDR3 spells CASSYHPAGANVLTF. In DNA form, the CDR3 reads TGTGCCAGCAGCTATCACCCGGCTGGGGCCAACGTCCTGACTTTC.

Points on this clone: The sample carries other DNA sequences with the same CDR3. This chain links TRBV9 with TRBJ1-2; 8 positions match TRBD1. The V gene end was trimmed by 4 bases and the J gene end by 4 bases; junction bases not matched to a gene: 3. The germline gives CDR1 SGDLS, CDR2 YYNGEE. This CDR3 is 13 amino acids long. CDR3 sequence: CASSTDRGYGYTF. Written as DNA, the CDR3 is TGTGCCAGCAGCACAGACAGGGGCTATGGCTACACCTTC.

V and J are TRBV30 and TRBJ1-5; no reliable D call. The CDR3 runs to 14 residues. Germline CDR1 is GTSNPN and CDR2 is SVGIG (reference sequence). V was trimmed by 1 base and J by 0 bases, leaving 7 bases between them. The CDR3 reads CAWSGLHSNQPQHF. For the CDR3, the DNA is TGTGCCTGGAGTGGATTACATAGCAATCAGCCCCAGCATTTT.